This is a list of T cell receptor beta chains from one sample in a study of cytotoxic CD8 clonotypes in ibrutinib-treated CLL. Measured with immunoSEQ multiplex PCR; TCRdb has only the in-frame clones, and not every one. In the table there are 130,000 or so clones, roughly 88% of which are singletons. Sequences were derived from PBMCs, sampled after 24 months of ibrutinib treatment. These receptors all stem from a human donor with chronic lymphocytic leukemia. Both conserved end residues are part of each CDR3. D genes are given only for firm matches. Some rows have no size entry. The others give once, few or many, or a class for an expanded clone.

j_call	clone_size	v_call	d_call	cdr3_aa	cdr3_nt
TRBJ1-5	-	TRBV15	-	CATSTDIFSNQPQHF	TGTGCCACCAGCACAGACATCTTTAGCAATCAGCCCCAGCATTTT
TRBJ1-4	-	TRBV15	-	CATSGPGADNEKLFF	TGTGCCACCAGCGGACCCGGGGCAGATAATGAAAAACTGTTTTTT
TRBJ1-2	-	TRBV7-2	TRBD1	CASSPHPQGQGYTF	TGTGCCAGCAGCCCCCATCCACAGGGGCAGGGCTACACCTTC
TRBJ1-3	-	TRBV7-9	-	CASSLPGDAAGNTIYF	TGTGCCAGCAGCTTACCAGGGGACGCCGCTGGAAACACCATATATTTT
TRBJ1-4	-	TRBV6-5	TRBD1	CASTHRGRANEKLFF	TGTGCCAGCACCCACAGGGGGCGAGCTAATGAAAAACTGTTTTTT
TRBJ2-1	-	TRBV7-2	TRBD2	CASSPALVAGDNEQFF	TGTGCCAGCAGTCCCGCCCTGGTAGCGGGAGACAATGAGCAGTTCTTC
TRBJ2-7	-	TRBV5-1	TRBD1	CASRAGTGAYEQYF	TGCGCCAGCCGGGCCGGGACAGGGGCCTACGAGCAGTACTTC
TRBJ2-5	-	TRBV9	-	CASSGKRIQWETQYF	TGTGCCAGCAGCGGAAAGAGAATCCAGTGGGAGACCCAGTACTTC
TRBJ2-7	-	TRBV6-1	TRBD1	CASGRDRVYEQYF	TGTGCCAGCGGCCGGGACAGGGTCTACGAGCAGTACTTC
TRBJ2-3	once	TRBV19	TRBD1	CASSRNGQGTPYTQYF	TGTGCCAGTAGTCGAAACGGACAGGGGACCCCGTATACGCAGTATTTT
TRBJ2-6	once	TRBV5-6	-	CASSMGGGRVRPGANVLTF	TGTGCCAGCAGCATGGGAGGCGGCAGGGTGAGGCCTGGGGCCAACGTCCTGACTTTC
TRBJ2-2	-	TRBV4-1	-	CASSQGLASRTGELFF	TGCGCCAGCAGCCAAGGTCTGGCCAGCCGTACCGGGGAGCTGTTTTTT
TRBJ1-2	-	TRBV2	-	CASSELGSYGYTF	TGTGCCAGCAGTGAATTGGGATCCTATGGCTACACCTTC